The 19 T cell receptor beta chains presented below share a single source sample, sequenced in a study of somatic mutations in cytotoxic T cells in rheumatoid arthritis. Libraries were prepared by immunoSEQ multiplex PCR; TCRdb keeps only in-frame clonotypes and omits some of them. The data hold about 15,000 clones, with 72% observed a single time. The sequencing input was CD8+ T cells sorted from blood. All receptors come from an adult with rheumatoid arthritis.

The chain links TRBV25-1 to TRBJ1-2; tentative D call: TRBD1 (5 bases). Germline assignment: CDR1 MGHDK and CDR2 SYGVNS. The V gene lost 4 bases and the J gene lost 4 bases, with 22 bases spanning the gap. This CDR3 contains 17 residues. CDR3 sequence: CASSGEIRGTLFYGYTF. Written as DNA, the CDR3 is TGTGCCAGCAGTGGGGAGATTCGGGGGACTTTGTTCTATGGCTACACCTTC.

This chain links TRBV7-9 with TRBJ2-7; D not certain. The CDR3 sequence is 16 residues long. Trimming removed 3 bases from V and 5 bases from J, with 20 bases in between. In germline, CDR1 is SEHNR, CDR2 FQNEAQ (reference sequence). The CDR3 reads CASSFRSSGLGHEQYF. The CDR3 nucleotides are TGTGCCAGCAGCTTCAGGAGCTCGGGTCTCGGGCACGAGCAGTACTTC.

Here the CDR3 reads CASSLAFNYEQYF. The CDR3 DNA sequence: TGTGCCAGCAGCTTGGCCTTCAACTACGAGCAGTACTTC. The gene calls are TRBV11-3 and TRBJ2-7; D is uncertain. Germline V lookup: CDR1 SGHNT, CDR2 YENEEA. The CDR3 spans 13 residues. Deletions cut 3 bases from V and 3 bases from J, with 9 bases between.

The J gene is TRBJ1-6, the V gene TRBV19; D is ambiguous. The germline CDR1 and CDR2 sequences are LNHDA and SQIVND (reference sequence). The V end lost 7 bases, the J end lost 5 bases, and 9 bases lay between the germline ends. This CDR3 comprises 13 residues. The CDR3 region is CASTSSHNSPLHF. Written as DNA, the CDR3 is TGTGCCAGTACATCCAGCCATAATTCACCCCTCCACTTT.

The V call is TRBV6-5, the J call TRBJ2-3; TRBD2 might be the D (5 bases). In germline, CDR1 is MNHEY, CDR2 SVGAGI. The CDR3 sequence is 15 residues long. Trimming shortened V by 6 bases and J by 1 base, and 14 bases separated the two germline ends. The CDR3 here is CASSPEDSGTDTQYF. The CDR3 DNA follows: TGTGCCAGCAGCCCCGAGGATAGCGGCACAGATACGCAGTATTTT.

The chain links TRBV7-3 to TRBJ2-1; 13 bases match TRBD2. This CDR3 is 14 amino acids long. Losses at the gene ends were 5 bases for V and 10 bases for J; bases not matched to a gene: 5. CDR1 SGHTA and CDR2 FQGTGA come from the germline V gene. The CDR3: CASSVGLAGEEQFF. CDR3 in DNA: TGTGCCAGCAGCGTCGGACTAGCGGGGGAGGAGCAGTTCTTC.

The rearrangement uses TRBV9 and TRBJ1-3; 10 bases are a match to TRBD1. Per the germline V gene, CDR1 is SGDLS and CDR2 is YYNGEE. The CDR3 totals 16 residues. V shed 4 bases, J shed 1 base, and the junction held 5 bases outside the gene matches. The CDR3 protein is CASSFMGQGSGNTIYF. The CDR3, as DNA: TGTGCCAGCAGCTTCATGGGACAGGGGTCTGGAAACACCATATATTTT.

This clone was found a few times. The chain links TRBV19 to TRBJ1-6, with TRBD1 identical over 7 bases. The CDR3 totals 13 residues. V lost 6 bases, J lost 10 bases, and 6 bases stayed unmatched. The V gene's germline CDR1 is LNHDA and CDR2 SQIVND (reference sequence). In DNA form, the CDR3 reads TGTGCCAGTAGCATCACAGGGGCCTCACCCCTCCACTTT. This encodes CASSITGASPLHF.

This sequence joins TRBV7-9 and TRBJ2-7; D is uncertain. V was cut by 8 bases and J by 2 bases, with 13 bases left in between. From germline, CDR1 is SEHNR and CDR2 FQNEAQ (reference sequence). The CDR3 length is 13 residues. The CDR3, as DNA: TGTGCCAGCGGGATCGGTCCTGCCTACGAGCAGTACTTC. Its translation: CASGIGPAYEQYF.

This sequence joins TRBV15 and TRBJ2-5, with 10 bases identical to TRBD2. Germline CDR1 is LNHNV and CDR2 is YYDKDF (reference sequence). The V segment lost 3 bases and the J segment 2 bases; nucleotides outside the gene matches: 15. This CDR3 spans 19 amino acids. The CDR3 DNA reads TGTGCCACCAGCAGCACGGGGGATGAGGGACTAGCGAAACAAGAGACCCAGTACTTC. Translating gives CATSSTGDEGLAKQETQYF.

This clone was seen only a few times. The chain employs TRBV11-3 and TRBJ1-1, with D perhaps matching TRBD1 (6 bases). The V end was cut by 1 base, the J end by 2 bases, with 8 bases between. The length of the CDR3 is 14 residues. Germline loops: CDR1 SGHNT, CDR2 YENEEA. The CDR3: CASSLAGANTEAFF. The CDR3 DNA reads as TGTGCCAGCAGCTTAGCAGGGGCAAACACTGAAGCTTTCTTT. The complete variable domain, with remaining parts taken from reference TRBV11-3 and TRBJ1-1, reads EAGVVQSPRYKIIEKKQPVAFWCNPISGHNTLYWYLQNLGQGPELLIRYENEEAVDDSQLPKDRFSAERLKGVDSTLKIQPAELGDSAVYLCASSLAGANTEAFFGQGTRLTVV.

This chain uses TRBV19 with TRBJ2-1; the D gene is possibly TRBD1 (5 bases). Germline V CDR1 and CDR2: LNHDA, SQIVND (reference sequence). The CDR3 contains 17 residues. The V end was cut by 3 bases, the J end by 4 bases, with 19 bases between. CDR3 amino acids: CASSIFLFRAFYNEQFF. The CDR3 DNA reads as TGTGCCAGTAGTATCTTTCTCTTCAGGGCCTTTTACAATGAGCAGTTCTTC.

The rearrangement uses TRBV7-9 and TRBJ2-1, with D perhaps given as TRBD1 or TRBD2 (5 bases each). V dropped 0 bases and J dropped 6 bases, with 9 bases sitting between them. The CDR3 contains 14 residues. Germline loops: CDR1 SEHNR, CDR2 FQNEAQ (reference sequence). DNA of the CDR3: TGTGCCAGCAGCTTAGCAGGGACGGGCAATGAGCAGTTCTTC. Translated, it gives CASSLAGTGNEQFF.

The chain joins TRBV2 to TRBJ1-3; D not certain. CDR1 and CDR2 (germline): SNHLY, FYNNEI. This CDR3 has 15 residues. The V and J ends lost 6 bases and 0 bases respectively, with 12 bases between them. The CDR3 loop reads CASRADGLSGNTIYF. The DNA of the CDR3 is TGTGCCAGCAGGGCAGACGGCCTCTCTGGAAACACCATATATTTT.

This clone was counted a few times. The V and J genes are TRBV5-5 and TRBJ2-1; the D gene is possibly TRBD1 (6 bases). Germline CDR1 and CDR2: SGHKS and YYEKEE (reference sequence). This CDR3 contains 15 residues. Trimming shortened V by 2 bases and J by 9 bases, and 18 bases separated the two germline ends. In DNA form, the CDR3 reads TGTGCCAGCAGCTTTCTGATGTTGGGGGCCGCTGAGCAGTTCTTC. Its protein is CASSFLMLGAAEQFF.

This clone was observed once. An end of the junction does not agree with germline; a read error may underlie this. The chain uses TRBV19 and TRBJ1-2; D gene ambiguous. The CDR3 length is 11 residues. Germline values: CDR1 LNHDA, CDR2 SQIVND (reference sequence). This CDR3 reads CASSIAGKRAF. Written as DNA, the CDR3 is TGTGCCAGTAGTATCGCGGGAAAGCGGGCCTTC.

V gene TRBV10-3 combines with J gene TRBJ2-1, with 14 positions matching TRBD2. Germline loops: CDR1 ENHRY, CDR2 SYGVKD. Germline trimming cut 3 bases from V and 4 bases from J; bases unmatched to any gene: 14. There are 20 residues in the CDR3. CDR3 residues: CAISENPEGTSGGPYNEQFF. CDR3 DNA: TGTGCCATCAGTGAAAACCCCGAGGGGACTAGCGGGGGACCTTACAATGAGCAGTTCTTC.

This chain joins TRBV28 and TRBJ1-2; D might be TRBD1 (6 bases). The CDR3 loop spans 14 amino acids. The ends were cut back, 3 bases at V and 2 bases at J, with 10 bases in the middle. Germline V gene sequence: CDR1 MDHEN, CDR2 SYDVKM. The CDR3 DNA sequence: TGTGCCAGCAGTTTTGGGGGCCCAAACTATGGCTACACCTTC. Translated: CASSFGGPNYGYTF.

This chain links TRBV27 with TRBJ2-1; no firm D call. This CDR3 has 15 amino acids. Germline V gives CDR1 MNHEY, CDR2 SMNVEV (reference sequence). Trimming left V 5 bases short and J 7 bases short, with 18 bases between. CDR3 nucleotide sequence: TGTGCCAGCAGTGTCGGAGTGGGTAGTTATAATGAGCAGTTCTTC. Protein sequence: CASSVGVGSYNEQFF.